The 14 T cell receptor beta chains below all came from one sample that was sequenced in a study of cytomegalovirus exposure and HLA in healthy donors. Use of 60 Vbeta and 13 Jbeta primers characterized the PCR. Sequenced by immunoSEQ multiplex PCR; TCRdb stores in-frame clones only, minus some. The table lists 150,000 to 190,000 clones, more than 75% of them singletons. The material sequenced was PBMCs. These receptors were taken from a woman between 18 and 29 years old in good health and CMV-seronegative.

This clone was detected only once. The rearrangement links TRBV27 to TRBJ1-6; 10 bases align to TRBD1. Germline trimming cut 8 bases from V and 4 bases from J; bases unmatched to any gene: 5. The CDR3 totals 15 residues. Germline V lookup: CDR1 MNHEY, CDR2 SMNVEV (reference sequence). Here the CDR3 DNA reads TGTGCCAGCTCGGGACAGGGGAATTATAATTCACCCCTCCACTTT. It translates to CASSGQGNYNSPLHF.

The rearrangement joins TRBV4-3 to TRBJ1-2, with 7 nucleotides matching TRBD1. With V trimmed by 1 base and J by 1 base, 6 bases remained unmatched. This CDR3 is 16 amino acids long. From germline, CDR1 is LGHNA and CDR2 YSLEER. In DNA form, the CDR3 reads TGCGCCAGCAGCCAAGGGTCCACAGGGGATAACTATGGCTACACCTTC. Translation: CASSQGSTGDNYGYTF.

The chain uses TRBV10-3 and TRBJ2-7, with D perhaps TRBD1 (5 bases). The V gene lost 0 bases and the J gene lost 10 bases, with 19 bases spanning the gap. The CDR3 length is 15 residues. Germline lookup yields CDR1 ENHRY and CDR2 SYGVKD. The CDR3 region has the DNA TGTGCCATCAGTGAGTCGATTCTCATTGCTCAGGGCCAGTACTTC. Translation: CAISESILIAQGQYF.

This chain connects TRBV5-4 to TRBJ1-2, with 8 nucleotides matching TRBD1. The CDR3 extends over 16 amino acids. CDR1 SGHNT and CDR2 YYREEE come from the germline V gene (reference sequence). With 3 bases clipped from V and 8 bases from J, the junction kept 15 bases outside the gene matches. This CDR3 reads CASSSDLDREIYGYTF. The DNA of the CDR3 is TGTGCCAGCAGCTCCGACCTGGACAGGGAAATTTACGGCTACACCTTC.

With regard to this clone: Its ends do not fully match the called genes, so a read error is possible. The gene calls are TRBV9 and TRBJ2-7; 9 positions match TRBD2. Germline CDR1 is SGDLS and CDR2 is YYNGEE. The CDR3 totals 13 residues. The CDR3 reads CANSTGGGGEQYF. DNA for the CDR3: TGTGCCAACAGCACCGGCGGGGGGGGCGAGCAGTACTTC.

The sample holds one count of this clone. This chain uses TRBV9 with TRBJ2-5; D remains unclear. This CDR3 region has 14 residues. Germline CDR1 is SGDLS and CDR2 is YYNGEE. V was cut by 0 bases and J by 5 bases, with 11 bases left in between. CDR3: CASSVGRLEETQYF. The CDR3 DNA reads TGTGCCAGCAGCGTAGGGCGGTTAGAGGAGACCCAGTACTTC.

The chain combines TRBV2 with TRBJ1-5, with D possibly matching TRBD1 (5 bases). Trimming pared 7 bases from V and 4 bases from J, leaving 11 bases between. CDR3 length equals 13 residues. Germline assignment: CDR1 SNHLY and CDR2 FYNNEI. CDR3 amino acids: CASTRGLNQPQHF. The CDR3, as DNA: TGTGCCAGCACCCGGGGGTTGAATCAGCCCCAGCATTTT.

This clone was detected only once. This rearrangement joins TRBV6-5 to TRBJ1-2; no definite D call. Trimming shortened V by 4 bases and J by 0 bases, and 12 bases separated the two germline ends. CDR1 and CDR2 (germline): MNHEY, SVGAGI. The CDR3 contains 15 residues. The CDR3 coding sequence is TGTGCCAGCAGTTTCTCCGGGGTATCTAACTATGGCTACACCTTC. Translating gives CASSFSGVSNYGYTF.

This sequence joins TRBV7-2 and TRBJ2-1; the match to TRBD2 covers 9 bases. This CDR3 is built from 14 residues. V was clipped by 6 bases and J by 9 bases; unmatched bases: 9. Germline V gene sequence: CDR1 SGHTA, CDR2 FQGNSA. The CDR3 loop reads CASSSDSGRSEQFF. The CDR3 DNA is TGTGCCAGCAGTTCTGATAGCGGGAGAAGTGAGCAGTTCTTC.

The J gene is TRBJ2-1, the V gene TRBV5-4, with 9 positions matching TRBD2. Germline-derived CDR1 and CDR2 are SGHNT and YYREEE (reference sequence). After removal of 3 bases from V and 4 bases from J, the junction contained 8 bases not matched to a gene. The CDR3 runs 16 residues. The CDR3: CASSSGGGREYNEQFF. As DNA, the CDR3 is TGTGCCAGCAGCTCTGGTGGCGGGAGGGAGTACAATGAGCAGTTCTTC.

The chain links TRBV4-2 to TRBJ2-2, with D uncertain. Trimming stripped 0 bases from V and 1 base from J, with 9 bases between. This CDR3 contains 16 residues. CDR1 and CDR2 from the germline V gene are LGHNA and YNFKEQ. CDR3 nucleotide sequence: TGTGCCAGCAGCCAAGATCATCTAGGGAACACCGGGGAGCTGTTTTTT. Translated: CASSQDHLGNTGELFF.

In its sample, this clone was seen a few times. The V and J genes are TRBV28 and TRBJ1-2; 8 bases line up with TRBD1. After removal of 6 bases from V and 8 bases from J, the junction contained 5 bases not matched to a gene. The CDR3 has 12 residues. The germline V gene has CDR1 MDHEN and CDR2 SYDVKM. CDR3 loop: CASRGQARGYTF. The CDR3, as DNA: TGTGCCAGCAGGGGACAGGCTCGCGGCTACACCTTC.

The chain couples TRBV28 to TRBJ2-4; 7 bases match TRBD2. From germline, CDR1 is MDHEN and CDR2 SYDVKM. This CDR3 spans 15 amino acids. V lost 7 bases, J lost 2 bases, and 8 bases stayed unmatched. The DNA of the CDR3 is TGTGCCAGCATTTCCGGGGGAGGGACCAAAAACATTCAGTACTTC. Its translation: CASISGGGTKNIQYF.

This chain links TRBV15 with TRBJ2-2; 9 nucleotides agree with TRBD2. The CDR3 is 18 amino acids. Germline-derived CDR1 and CDR2 are LNHNV and YYDKDF (reference sequence). The trim removed 5 bases at V and 7 bases at J, leaving 17 bases unmatched. The CDR3 DNA reads TGTGCCACCAGCTATCCTTTGCGGGAGGGCCGGAGGGGCGGGGAGCTGTTTTTT. Translating gives CATSYPLREGRRGGELFF.